These T cell receptor beta chains were read from a single sample in a study of metastatic and nonmetastatic thyroid tumors. MiXCR re-clonotyped the PCR reads for TCRdb. Among under 5,000 clones listed, around 21% were seen once. Sequencing was carried out using tumor tissue. These receptors originate from a male donor with papillary thyroid cancer or a benign thyroid nodule (not recorded which). Some clones in this sample may be carry-over from other donors' samples. CDR3s include the opening cysteine and the closing phenylalanine or tryptophan. D genes are given only for firm matches. Size tells how often a clone was seen (once, few, many) or the class of an expanded clone, and some rows leave it out.

.	few	TRBV6-2/TRBV6-3	TRBJ1-5	CASGRTGRGQPQHF	TGTGCCAGCGGCCGAACAGGGCGTGGCCAGCCCCAGCATTTT
TRBD1	few	TRBV28	TRBJ1-2	CASSLLPRAGGEGYTF	TGTGCCAGCAGTTTACTCCCCCGGGCAGGGGGAGAAGGCTACACCTTC
TRBD2	.	TRBV3-1	TRBJ2-7	CASRAGTSGIYEQYF	TGTGCCAGCAGAGCCGGGACTAGCGGTATCTACGAGCAGTACTTC
TRBD1	medium-sized	TRBV28	TRBJ1-2	CASRGMDRGINGYTF	TGTGCCAGCAGGGGAATGGACAGGGGGATTAATGGCTACACCTTC
TRBD1	few	TRBV6-1	TRBJ2-2	CASSSSTGNTGELFF	TGTGCCAGCAGTTCGTCGACAGGGAACACCGGTGAGCTGTTTTTT
.	.	TRBV6-1	TRBJ2-1	CASSEGRPRRQFF	TGTGCCAGCAGTGAGGGCCGACCCCGACGGCAGTTCTTC
.	.	TRBV9	TRBJ1-1	CASSVAGGTGKGNTEAFF	TGTGCCAGCAGCGTAGCGGGCGGAACAGGGAAAGGGAACACTGAAGCTTTCTTT
.	.	TRBV30	TRBJ1-6	CAWSVLGVANSPLHF	TGTGCCTGGAGTGTACTTGGAGTAGCTAATTCACCCCTCCACTTT
.	.	TRBV7-9	TRBJ1-6	CASSVNSDSPLHF	TGTGCCAGCAGCGTTAATTCCGATTCACCCCTCCACTTT
.	.	TRBV6-5	TRBJ1-4	CASSSVGKNEKLFF	TGTGCCAGCAGTTCTGTGGGAAAAAATGAAAAACTGTTTTTT
TRBD1	.	TRBV12-3/TRBV12-4	TRBJ1-3	CASSPTGSGNTIYF	TGTGCCAGCAGCCCGACAGGGTCTGGAAACACCATATATTTT
TRBD1	medium-sized	TRBV6-1	TRBJ1-1	CASSERGLDSEAFF	TGTGCCAGCAGTGAGAGGGGGCTTGACTCTGAAGCTTTCTTT
TRBD1	.	TRBV7-9	TRBJ1-2	CASSFTGEVNGYTF	TGTGCCAGCAGCTTTACAGGGGAGGTGAATGGCTACACCTTC
.	many	TRBV20-1	TRBJ2-3	CSAREAGKGTDTQYF	TGCAGTGCTAGGGAGGCAGGGAAGGGCACAGATACGCAGTATTTT
.	.	TRBV6-5	TRBJ1-2	CASSYSREGYTF	TGTGCCAGCAGTTACTCCAGGGAGGGCTACACCTTC
.	.	TRBV9	TRBJ1-2	CASSPRDGDHGYTF	TGTGCCAGCAGCCCCAGAGACGGGGATCATGGCTACACCTTC
.	medium-sized	TRBV19	TRBJ1-6	CASRTVDGSPLHF	TGTGCCAGTAGAACAGTGGACGGTTCACCCCTCCACTTT
.	few	TRBV28	TRBJ2-1	CASSLQGPYNEQFF	TGTGCCAGCAGTTTGCAGGGCCCTTACAATGAGCAGTTCTTC
.	.	TRBV28	TRBJ1-5	CASRRGWAGSNQPQHF	TGTGCCAGCAGGCGCGGTTGGGCAGGGAGCAATCAGCCCCAGCATTTT
.	large	TRBV5-1	TRBJ2-7	CASSLAFGTSSYEQYF	TGCGCCAGCAGCTTGGCCTTTGGTACAAGCTCCTACGAGCAGTACTTC
.	many	TRBV2	TRBJ2-5	CASTRRTQYQETQYF	TGTGCCAGCACACGGAGGACACAGTACCAAGAGACCCAGTACTTC
TRBD2	few	TRBV27	TRBJ2-1	CASSLRLAGYNEQFF	TGTGCCAGCAGTTTAAGACTAGCGGGGTACAATGAGCAGTTCTTC
TRBD1	large	TRBV2	TRBJ2-3	CASSEGGQGGDTQYF	TGTGCCAGCAGTGAAGGGGGACAGGGGGGAGATACGCAGTATTTT
.	large	TRBV24-1	TRBJ1-6	CATRLKAPYNSPLHF	TGTGCCACCAGACTCAAAGCCCCCTATAATTCACCCCTCCACTTT
TRBD2	many	TRBV6-5	TRBJ2-1	CASSYSPTSGTYNEQFF	TGTGCCAGCAGTTACTCCCCGACTAGCGGAACCTACAATGAGCAGTTCTTC
.	once	TRBV20-1	TRBJ2-3	CSASLDSTDTQYF	TGCAGTGCTAGTTTGGATAGCACAGATACGCAGTATTTT
TRBD2	few	TRBV10-3	TRBJ2-7	CAISDLKAGVDEQYF	TGTGCCATCAGTGACCTGAAAGCGGGAGTGGACGAGCAGTACTTC
.	few	TRBV6-6	TRBJ1-2	CASSYVVGGDGYTF	TGTGCCAGCAGTTACGTTGTGGGGGGAGATGGCTACACCTTC
TRBD2	many	TRBV4-2	TRBJ2-1	CASSQGSGMGTYNEQFF	TGTGCCAGCAGCCAAGGGAGCGGGATGGGAACCTACAATGAGCAGTTCTTC
.	few	TRBV20-1	TRBJ2-3	CSARDLMGVSTDTQYF	TGCAGTGCTAGAGATTTGATGGGGGTTAGCACAGATACGCAGTATTTT
TRBD1	few	TRBV29-1	TRBJ2-3	CSVGQGADTQYF	TGCAGCGTTGGACAGGGGGCAGATACGCAGTATTTT
.	.	TRBV28	TRBJ1-5	CASIERSGANQPQHF	TGTGCCAGCATCGAACGGTCGGGGGCCAATCAGCCCCAGCATTTT
TRBD1	.	TRBV24-1	TRBJ2-5	CATSDPGTAEKYF	TGTGCCACCAGTGATCCCGGGACAGCGGAAAAGTACTTC
TRBD1	many	TRBV13	TRBJ2-1	CASSLSGGQGLLPFF	TGTGCCAGCAGCCTCTCTGGGGGACAGGGTCTACTACCGTTCTTC
TRBD1	.	TRBV7-2	TRBJ1-1	CASSSARQGNTEAFF	TGTGCCAGCAGCTCAGCCCGACAGGGGAACACTGAAGCTTTCTTT
.	.	TRBV6-4	TRBJ2-3	CASSDPPGPDTQYF	TGTGCCAGCAGTGACCCACCCGGGCCAGATACGCAGTATTTT
TRBD2	many	TRBV5-5	TRBJ2-1	CASSPWAGANEQFF	TGTGCCAGCAGCCCGTGGGCGGGAGCCAATGAGCAGTTCTTC
.	large	TRBV2	TRBJ1-1	CASSKQLDTEAFF	TGTGCCAGCAGTAAACAGTTAGACACTGAAGCTTTCTTT
TRBD2	.	TRBV11-2	TRBJ2-3	CASSTGGGTDTQYF	TGTGCCAGCAGCACTGGCGGGGGGACAGATACGCAGTATTTT
TRBD1	many	TRBV19	TRBJ2-3	CASSISGTGVRDTQYF	TGTGCCAGTAGTATTTCCGGGACAGGGGTACGAGATACGCAGTATTTT
.	medium-sized	TRBV6-1	TRBJ2-6	CASSSDDSGANVLTF	TGTGCCAGCAGTTCAGACGACTCTGGGGCCAACGTCCTGACTTTC
.	few	TRBV6-1	TRBJ1-1	CASSPNGLVEAFF	TGTGCCAGCAGCCCCAACGGACTGGTCGAGGCTTTCTTT